These T cell receptor beta chains were read from a single sample in a study of T-cell reconstitution after alpha-beta-depleted transplantation in children. TCRdb called the PCR reads again in MiXCR, with one record for every CDR3 protein. This sample has approximately 640,000 distinct CDR3 sequences, with 16% found just once. The specimen was PBMCs from the stem cell graft donor, collected from the stem cell graft. The receptors were gathered from a human donor who donated a stem cell graft to a child with acute myeloid leukemia. The CDR3 runs from the conserved cysteine through the conserved F or W. The D gene is left open where the match is weak. The size entry is marked missing in some rows and otherwise reads once, few, many or a size class.

v_gene	d_gene	j_gene	abundance	CDR3nt	CDR3aa
TRBV7-2	-	TRBJ1-2	few	TGTGCCAGCAGCTCGCCCCTTGACAGTCTACTGAATGGCTACACCTTC	CASSSPLDSLLNGYTF
TRBV6-2/TRBV6-3	TRBD1	TRBJ2-1	few	TGTGCCAGCAGTTTGAGGGGGCCAAGCTCCTACAATGAGCAGTTCTTC	CASSLRGPSSYNEQFF
TRBV24-1	-	TRBJ1-5	few	TGTGCCACCAGTACCCGTTATAGCAATCAGCCCCAGCATTTT	CATSTRYSNQPQHF
TRBV12-3/TRBV12-4	-	TRBJ1-5	-	TGTGCCAGCAGTTTAAGGGGGGCCCATTATAGCAATCAGCCCCAGCATTTT	CASSLRGAHYSNQPQHF
TRBV12-3/TRBV12-4	-	TRBJ1-5	many	TGTGCCAGCAGGGATGATACCAATCAGCCCCAGCATTTT	CASRDDTNQPQHF
TRBV5-1	-	TRBJ1-3	few	TGCGCCAGCAGTCCGGACTCCACCTCTGGAAACACCATATATTTT	CASSPDSTSGNTIYF
TRBV12-3/TRBV12-4	-	TRBJ2-7	few	TGTGCCAGCAGTTTAGTGGGACGGCACGAGCAGTACTTC	CASSLVGRHEQYF
TRBV20-1	-	TRBJ1-1	many	TGCAGTGCTAGAGACCCCAGGTTGAGGACTGAAGCTTTCTTT	CSARDPRLRTEAFF
TRBV7-3	-	TRBJ2-3	few	TGTGCCAGCAGCTTAAGTTCACTCTTGCGCACAGATACGCAGTATTTT	CASSLSSLLRTDTQYF
TRBV20-1	-	TRBJ2-5	many	TGCAGTGCACTATCCGGGGTGGGTTTAGAGACCCAGTACTTC	CSALSGVGLETQYF
TRBV10-3	-	TRBJ1-1	few	TGTGCCATCAGTGAAGAAATGTGGAACGCTGAAGCTTTCTTT	CAISEEMWNAEAFF
TRBV6-5	-	TRBJ2-1	-	TGTGCCAGCAGTTCGAATGACCCGGGCCGCTCCTACAATGAGCAGTTCTTC	CASSSNDPGRSYNEQFF
TRBV7-9	-	TRBJ1-2	-	TGTGCCAGCAGCCGACCTGACGGGTTAAGCTATGGCTACACCTTC	CASSRPDGLSYGYTF
TRBV12-3/TRBV12-4	TRBD2	TRBJ2-1	-	TGTGCCAGCAGTATCCTAGCGGGGCCTTACAATGAGCAGTTCTTC	CASSILAGPYNEQFF
TRBV6-5	-	TRBJ1-4	many	TGTGCCAGCAGTTACAGGGAGGGGTCTGAAAAACTGTTTTTT	CASSYREGSEKLFF
TRBV6-5	TRBD1	TRBJ1-1	many	TGTGCCAGCAGTTACGCAGACAGGGCGCGGGGAACTGAAGCTTTCTTT	CASSYADRARGTEAFF
TRBV9	-	TRBJ1-5	-	TGTGCCAGCAGCGAAAAGGGCGATAGCAATCAGCCCCAGCATTTT	CASSEKGDSNQPQHF
TRBV7-2	TRBD1	TRBJ2-2	few	TGTGCCAGCAGCCCAAGGACAGGGGCCGCCGGGGAGCTGTTTTTT	CASSPRTGAAGELFF
TRBV7-2	-	TRBJ1-1	many	TGTGCCAGCAGCTTAGCGGTGGGCGGCACTGAAGCTTTCTTT	CASSLAVGGTEAFF
TRBV7-9	-	TRBJ1-1	many	TGTGCCAGCAGCTCAGGTTTCGCGAACACTGAAGCTTTCTTT	CASSSGFANTEAFF
TRBV10-1	-	TRBJ1-1	-	TGCGCCAGCAGTCGGGACCTAGAAGATGAAGCTTTCTTT	CASSRDLEDEAFF
TRBV20-1	-	TRBJ1-4	many	TGCAGTGCTGACAATCACCACCTCCCGGCAACTAATGAAAAACTGTTTTTT	CSADNHHLPATNEKLFF
TRBV20-1	-	TRBJ1-1	many	TGCAGTGCTAGGAGACAGTCGAACACTGAAGCTTTCTTT	CSARRQSNTEAFF
TRBV5-6	-	TRBJ1-5	many	TGTGCCAGCAGCTTGAACGACTACGGCAATCAGCCCCAGCATTTT	CASSLNDYGNQPQHF
TRBV25-1	-	TRBJ2-3	few	TGTGCCAGCAGTGAAGGGGCTGGCACAGATACGCAGTATTTT	CASSEGAGTDTQYF
TRBV12-3/TRBV12-4	-	TRBJ1-5	-	TGTGCCAGCAGTTTAAAGACCAGCAGTCAGCCCCAGCATTTT	CASSLKTSSQPQHF
TRBV20-1	-	TRBJ1-5	many	TGCAGTGCGCAGGGTCAGAGCAATCAGCCCCAGCATTTT	CSAQGQSNQPQHF
TRBV3-1	TRBD2	TRBJ2-1	-	TGTGCCAGCAGCCAAGATCTAGCGGGGGGAAATGAGCAGTTCTTC	CASSQDLAGGNEQFF
TRBV11-2	TRBD1	TRBJ2-7	-	TGTGCCAGCAGCTTTACCGGGACAGGGACCCGAATGGTCTCCTACGAGCAGTACTTC	CASSFTGTGTRMVSYEQYF
TRBV5-1	TRBD2	TRBJ2-3	-	TGCGCCAGCAGTAGAGCGGGGGCCACTAGCACAGATACGCAGTATTTT	CASSRAGATSTDTQYF
TRBV4-3	-	TRBJ2-2	many	TGCGCCAGCAGCCAGAGGGGAGGAACCGGGGAGCTGTTTTTT	CASSQRGGTGELFF